The rows below give T cell receptor beta chains drawn from one sample of a study of blood T cell repertoires in COVID-19. The data were produced by immunoSEQ multiplex PCR, yet TCRdb's version contains in-frame clones alone and is incomplete. The sample records 150,000 or so clones, around 82% being singletons. Source material: peripheral blood. The receptors were gathered from a man aged 55 to 69 with COVID-19, enrolled during active disease. CDR3s include the opening cysteine and the closing phenylalanine or tryptophan. A D gene is named only where the DNA matches it firmly. A row's size may be missing; if present it is once, few, many or a size class.

d_call	v_call	j_call	clone_size	cdr3_nt	cdr3_aa
TRBD1	TRBV19	TRBJ2-5	-	TGTGCCAGTAGTAGCCGGGGACAGCAAGAGACCCAGTACTTC	CASSSRGQQETQYF
-	TRBV11-2	TRBJ1-1	few	TGTGCCAGCAGCTTATATACGGGCGCGGGGACTGAAGCTTTCTTT	CASSLYTGAGTEAFF
TRBD1	TRBV18	TRBJ1-2	-	TGTGCCAGCTCACCTCCGGGACAGGAGACGCACTATGGCTACACCTTC	CASSPPGQETHYGYTF
-	TRBV4-2	TRBJ2-2	-	TGTGCCAGCAGCCAAGTCGGGTTGGCCGGGGAGCTGTTTTTT	CASSQVGLAGELFF
-	TRBV19	TRBJ1-2	-	TGTGCCACAAGACAGGCAGGAGCTAACTATGGCTACACCTTC	CATRQAGANYGYTF
TRBD2	TRBV4-2	TRBJ2-7	once	TGTGCCAGCAGCACCCCTAGCGGGAGTCGATCCTACGAGCAGTACTTC	CASSTPSGSRSYEQYF
TRBD1	TRBV27	TRBJ1-1	-	TGTGCCAGCAGCACGGCGGGACAGGGAAAGACTGAAGCTTTCTTT	CASSTAGQGKTEAFF
TRBD1	TRBV28	TRBJ1-4	-	TGTGCCAGCAGCTTCTCCGGGACAGGGGGGCTAGGAAAACTGTTTTTT	CASSFSGTGGLGKLFF
-	TRBV4-3	TRBJ2-5	-	TGCGCCAGCAGCCAAGATTTTCTAGCAGGCGAGACCCAGTACTTC	CASSQDFLAGETQYF
-	TRBV4-1	TRBJ2-7	-	TGCGCCAGCAGCCAGAGGAGGGCCTACGAGCAGTACTTC	CASSQRRAYEQYF
-	TRBV29-1	TRBJ1-2	-	TGCAGCGTTGAAGATTGGGGGGTTGGCTACACCTTC	CSVEDWGVGYTF
-	TRBV2	TRBJ2-2	few	TGTGCCAGCAGTGTCAGGTCGAACACCGGGGAGCTGTTTTTT	CASSVRSNTGELFF
TRBD1	TRBV5-6	TRBJ1-6	-	TGTGCCAGCAGCCTCCGACAGGGCGTTGGAAATTCACCCCTCCACTTT	CASSLRQGVGNSPLHF
-	TRBV14	TRBJ1-2	-	TGTGCCAGCAGCCAAACTGTGACAAACTATGGCTACACCTTC	CASSQTVTNYGYTF
-	TRBV18	TRBJ2-5	-	TGTGCCAGCTCACCACCCTCCCGGGAGACCCAGTACTTC	CASSPPSRETQYF
-	TRBV19	TRBJ1-1	-	TGTGCCAGTAGTACCAACATGAACACTGAAGCTTTCTTT	CASSTNMNTEAFF
TRBD1	TRBV3-1/TRBV3-2	TRBJ1-1	-	TGTGCCAGCAGCCAAAAGGGACAGGGGGCGCGAGTAGCTTTCTTT	CASSQKGQGARVAFF
-	TRBV6-4	TRBJ1-6	-	TGTGCCAGCAGTGAGAGATATAATTCACCCCTCCACTTT	CASSERYNSPLHF
-	TRBV4-2	TRBJ1-5	-	TGTGCCAGCAGCCAAGCTAATCAGCCCCAGCATTTT	CASSQANQPQHF
TRBD1	TRBV7-2	TRBJ2-5	-	TGTGCCAGCAGCACCCAGACAGGGGGTCGGGAGACCCAGTACTTC	CASSTQTGGRETQYF
TRBD1	TRBV7-3	TRBJ1-1	-	TGTGCCAGCAGCTTGAGACAGGGGGGATCTGAAGCTTTCTTT	CASSLRQGGSEAFF
-	TRBV5-5	TRBJ1-5	many	TGTGCCAGCAGCTCCGACGACAGCCTCAATCAGCCCCAGCATTTT	CASSSDDSLNQPQHF
TRBD2	TRBV11-2	TRBJ2-4	-	TGTGCCAGCAGCCCGGGTATTTCGGGAGGTTTAGCCAAAAACATTCAGTACTTC	CASSPGISGGLAKNIQYF
-	TRBV2	TRBJ1-1	-	TGTGCCAGCACCCAGGACATTTATGCCACTGAAGCTTTCTTT	CASTQDIYATEAFF
-	TRBV19	TRBJ1-5	-	TGTGCCAGTGGACCTCCGGGACAAAGCAATCAGCCCCAGCATTTT	CASGPPGQSNQPQHF
-	TRBV28	TRBJ2-7	-	TGTGCCAGCAGACCTCCCGGACACCCCTACGAGCAGTACTTC	CASRPPGHPYEQYF
-	TRBV3-1/TRBV3-2	TRBJ1-1	-	TGTGCCAGCAGCCGGTACGGTAACACTGAAGCTTTCTTT	CASSRYGNTEAFF
TRBD2	TRBV30	TRBJ2-5	-	TGTGCCTGGAGCCCAGCCCTTAGCGGGAGGGAGACCCAGTACTTC	CAWSPALSGRETQYF
TRBD1	TRBV6-5	TRBJ1-6	-	TGTGCCAGCAGTAACCGACAGGGGACCCATTCACCCCTCCACTTT	CASSNRQGTHSPLHF
-	TRBV28	TRBJ1-1	-	TGTGCCAGCACCTCCAGGGGGAACACTGAAGCTTTCTTT	CASTSRGNTEAFF
-	TRBV3-1/TRBV3-2	TRBJ1-1	-	TGTGCCAGCAGCCAACAGGGCTCTGAAGCTTTCTTT	CASSQQGSEAFF